What follows describes a single T cell receptor (beta chain). The data were taken from a study of blood T cell repertoires in COVID-19. In the study overall: Acute-phase and convalescent COVID-19 samples originated in the United States, Italy and Spain.

CDR3 length equals 13 residues. CDR1 is SQVTM, CDR2 ANQGSEA, per germline. Trimming cost V 6 bases and J 2 bases, with 13 bases left between them. Seattle cases were enrolled at active infection and followed longitudinally. Authors' processing steps: For nucleated cells, counts were estimated from reference gene primer amplification. Profiling relied on immunoSEQ multiplex PCR, and the TCRdb table lists in-frame clones only, not all of them. The V and J calls and clone size are taken from that table; D and trimming were inferred from the DNA. The table lists approximately 190,000 clones, roughly 80% of them singletons.

The sequence came from an older woman with COVID-19, enrolled during active disease. Specimen: peripheral blood. The chain is built from TRBV29-1 and TRBJ1-2; D gene unclear. CDR3 DNA: TGCAGCGTAGCCCGTGATAGCAACTATGGCTACACCTTC. This translates into CSVARDSNYGYTF. The complete variable domain, with remaining parts taken from reference TRBV29-1 and TRBJ1-2, reads SAVISQKPSRDICQRGTSLTIQCQVDSQVTMMFWYRQQPGQSLTLIATANQGSEATYESGFVIDKFPISRPNLTFSTLTVSNMSPEDSSIYLCSVARDSNYGYTFGSGTRLTVV.